Listed below are T cell receptor beta chains from one sample, sequenced in a study of blood T cells in healthy people across ages. One entry per CDR3 protein results from TCRdb running MiXCR on the 5' RACE reads. Here the sample spans 350,000 to 450,000 distinct CDR3 sequences, roughly half being singletons. The sample taken for sequencing was blood. The receptors originated from a man aged 55 to 70 in good health. Each CDR3 is given with its conserved first and last residue. Each record gives: D gene, clone size, V gene, J gene, CDR3 DNA, CDR3 protein. A D gene is named only where the DNA matches it firmly. Size is omitted from some rows. Given values are once, few, many or a class for expanded clones.

>-|-|TRBV5-1|TRBJ2-7
TGCGCCAGCAGCTTACGACAGAAGACCTACGAGCAGTACTTC
CASSLRQKTYEQYF
>-|few|TRBV20-1|TRBJ2-4
TGCAGTGCTAGAGATGTCGGTCCAGGAAGAGAGTGGGCCAAAAACATTCAGTACTTC
CSARDVGPGREWAKNIQYF
>TRBD2|few|TRBV5-1|TRBJ2-7
TGCGCCAGCAGCTTCCGCGCACCACTAGCGACGAGCTCCTACGAGCAGTACTTC
CASSFRAPLATSSYEQYF
>-|-|TRBV12-3/TRBV12-4|TRBJ2-7
TGTGCCAGCAGTTCCCGAACTATATTAAGGCAGTACTTC
CASSSRTILRQYF
>TRBD2|-|TRBV7-9|TRBJ2-1
TGTGCCAGCAGACTAGCGGGATACAATGAGCAGTTCTTC
CASRLAGYNEQFF
>-|few|TRBV2|TRBJ2-5
TGTGCCAGCACTGAGGACTTCCAAGAGACCCAGTACTTC
CASTEDFQETQYF
>-|few|TRBV6-6|TRBJ2-5
TGTGCCAGCACATCTCCCGCGGGGGAGACCCAGTACTTC
CASTSPAGETQYF
>-|-|TRBV7-2|TRBJ2-7
TGTGCCAGCAGCTTATCAGGGGGGGCCTACGAGCAGTACTTC
CASSLSGGAYEQYF
>-|-|TRBV6-5|TRBJ2-3
TGTGCCAGCAGTTACTCCACCAGGGCCCCCATCACGCAGTATTTT
CASSYSTRAPITQYF
>TRBD1|-|TRBV6-2/TRBV6-3|TRBJ2-5
TGTGCCAGCACCCCGAGGGCAGGGGGTGGTTCAGAGACCCAGTACTTC
CASTPRAGGGSETQYF
>-|many|TRBV9|TRBJ2-7
TGTGCCAGCAGCGTAGGGGGGGGCAGCCCCTACGAGCAGTACTTC
CASSVGGGSPYEQYF
>TRBD1|few|TRBV5-6|TRBJ2-7
TGTGCCAGCAGCTTTCCGGGACAGGGGAACGAGCAGTACTTC
CASSFPGQGNEQYF
>-|once|TRBV7-2|TRBJ2-5
TGTGCCAGCAGCTTAGGGTCTGGGGTGGGGGAGACCCAGTACTTC
CASSLGSGVGETQYF
>-|few|TRBV4-2|TRBJ2-3
TGTGCCAGCAGCCCGATAGTGAAGGTAACAGATACGCAGTATTTT
CASSPIVKVTDTQYF
>TRBD2|few|TRBV20-1|TRBJ2-7
TGCAGTGCTACCACCGGGGGGGCCCCAAAGGAGCAGTACTTC
CSATTGGAPKEQYF
>TRBD1|-|TRBV29-1|TRBJ1-2
TGCAGCTTTCGGACAGGGGTCTATGGCTACACCTTC
CSFRTGVYGYTF
>-|once|TRBV29-1|TRBJ2-7
TGCAGCGTTGAAGTATGGGATAGCTCCTACAATGAGCAGTACTTC
CSVEVWDSSYNEQYF
>-|-|TRBV6-2/TRBV6-3|TRBJ1-5
TGTGCCAGCGGATCTAGCAGGGACAATCAGCCCCAGCATTTT
CASGSSRDNQPQHF
>TRBD2|-|TRBV18|TRBJ2-3
TGTGCCAGCTCACCAGCAGCTAGCGGGGTCACAGATACGCAGTATTTT
CASSPAASGVTDTQYF
>-|-|TRBV7-2|TRBJ2-7
TGTGCCAGCAGCCATATTATACGCTGGGTCGAGCAGTACTTC
CASSHIIRWVEQYF
>TRBD2|-|TRBV5-1|TRBJ2-5
TGCGCCAGCAGCTCCCCCATAAGAGGCGGGGGGGCCTGGAATGAGCAGTACTTC
CASSSPIRGGGAWNEQYF
>-|-|TRBV6-5|TRBJ2-1
TGTGCCAGCAGTTACGGCGGTAGCTCCTACAATGAGCAGTTCTTC
CASSYGGSSYNEQFF
>TRBD1|-|TRBV24-1|TRBJ2-5
TGTGCCACCAGTGACCTGGGACAGGGAAAGGAGACCCAGTACTTC
CATSDLGQGKETQYF
>TRBD1|many|TRBV6-1|TRBJ2-7
TGTGCCAGCAGACCGGGACAGGGGTCCTACGAGCAGTACTTC
CASRPGQGSYEQYF
>-|-|TRBV20-1|TRBJ2-1
TGCAGTGCTAGAGATCGTGGGAGCTCCTACAATGAGCAGTTCTTC
CSARDRGSSYNEQFF
>-|-|TRBV5-1|TRBJ2-1
TGCGCCAGCAGCGCCATTGCGGGGAATGAGCAGTTCTTC
CASSAIAGNEQFF
>TRBD1|few|TRBV27|TRBJ2-7
TGTGCCAGCAGTTCGGCAGGACAGGCATCCTACGAGCAGTACTTC
CASSSAGQASYEQYF
>TRBD2|-|TRBV28|TRBJ2-1
TGTGCCAGCAGCAAGATAGCGGGCTCCTACAATGAGCAGTGCTTC
CASSKIAGSYNEQCF
>-|-|TRBV4-2|TRBJ2-3
TGTGCCAGCAGCCAAGGCCTCTCAGTTCGCGGGAACCGCACAGATACGCAGTATTTT
CASSQGLSVRGNRTDTQYF
>-|-|TRBV28|TRBJ2-7
TGTGCCAGCAGCCCCATGGACAGAGCCTACGAGCAGTACTTC
CASSPMDRAYEQYF